This T cell receptor (beta chain) was sequenced during a study of blood T cell repertoires in COVID-19. From germline, CDR1 is LNHDA and CDR2 SQIVND (reference sequence). Trimming took off 5 bases at V and 10 bases at J, with 12 bases between the two ends. This CDR3 contains 12 residues. Using immunoSEQ multiplex PCR, the repertoire was profiled, and TCRdb retains in-frame clones only, with some absent. The profile covers about 60,000 clones, with about 86% appearing a single time and 1.2% taken by the ten largest. The chain carries TRBV19 and TRBJ2-1, with D perhaps TRBD2 (6 bases). The sequencing input was peripheral blood. The receptor was derived from a man aged 35 to 55 with acute or convalescent COVID-19. The CDR3 sequence: CASSSARGEQFF. CDR3 DNA: TGTGCCAGTAGTTCCGCCCGGGGGGAGCAGTTCTTC.